A single sample gave rise to the 9 T cell receptor beta chains below, sequenced in a study of T cell responses to AZD1222 COVID-19 vaccine. Produced via immunoSEQ multiplex PCR; TCRdb's table is partial and in-frame only. This sample has about 180,000 clones; around 90% occur once, and the top ten carry about 3%. The sequenced sample was peripheral blood, obtained on day 0 of AZD1222 vaccination. The receptors were gathered from an adult in good health.

The chain links TRBV6-1 to TRBJ1-2; the D is unclear. Germline CDR1 MNHNS, CDR2 SASEGT. The V gene lost 0 bases and the J gene lost 4 bases, with 9 bases spanning the gap. The CDR3 contains 14 residues. The CDR3 DNA reads TGTGCCAGCAGTGAAGCGCGCACAAGCTATGGCTACACCTTC. It yields the protein CASSEARTSYGYTF.

This chain joins TRBV29-1 and TRBJ2-3, with 8 positions matching TRBD2. Germline loops: CDR1 SQVTM, CDR2 ANQGSEA. The V segment lost 7 bases and the J segment 6 bases; nucleotides outside the gene matches: 6. The CDR3 has 12 residues. CDR3 amino acids: CSGLGGEDTQYF. The CDR3 DNA follows: TGCAGCGGCCTCGGGGGGGAGGATACGCAGTATTTT.

The chain is built from TRBV19 and TRBJ1-2, with no clear D. Germline CDR1 reads LNHDA; CDR2 reads SQIVND (reference sequence). V lost 6 bases to trimming and J lost 2 bases, with 10 bases between them. The CDR3 contains 13 residues. The CDR3 loop reads CASSQNSNYGYTF. The DNA of the CDR3 is TGTGCCAGTAGCCAAAACAGCAACTATGGCTACACCTTC.

V usage is TRBV2 and J usage is TRBJ2-2; 8 positions match TRBD1. The germline gives CDR1 SNHLY, CDR2 FYNNEI. Unmatched junction bases numbered 11, after V lost 7 bases and J lost 4 bases. The CDR3 has 16 residues. CDR3 DNA sequence: TGTGCCAGCAAATTGCGACAGGGGATAGGCACCGGGGAGCTGTTTTTT. It codes for CASKLRQGIGTGELFF.

The chain joins TRBV6-5 to TRBJ1-3; unclear D gene. V was shortened by 4 bases and J by 0 bases, with 13 bases between the two germline ends. Germline V gene sequence: CDR1 MNHEY, CDR2 SVGAGI. The CDR3 is 16 amino acids. Here the CDR3 reads CASSLGRPYSGNTIYF. DNA of the CDR3: TGTGCCAGCAGTTTGGGCAGACCTTACTCTGGAAACACCATATATTTT.

The chain joins TRBV7-9 to TRBJ2-7; possible D gene TRBD1, 6 bases. V was shortened by 5 bases and J by 0 bases, with 14 bases between the two germline ends. The CDR3 sequence is 15 residues long. Germline values: CDR1 SEHNR, CDR2 FQNEAQ (reference sequence). CDR3 sequence (DNA): TGTGCCAGCAGCCCGCCAGACAGGATCTCCTACGAGCAGTACTTC. This sequence encodes CASSPPDRISYEQYF.

The rearrangement joins TRBV12-3 or TRBV12-4 to TRBJ2-2; D is possibly TRBD2 (6 bases). The CDR3 is made up of 13 amino acids. Trimming removed 7 bases at V and 6 bases at J, with 12 bases between. CDR3 protein: CASTHSSAGELFF. In DNA, the CDR3 is TGTGCCAGCACCCACTCTAGCGCCGGGGAGCTGTTTTTT.

V and J are TRBV3-1 (or the pseudogene TRBV3-2) and TRBJ2-7; 9 bases are shared with TRBD2. This CDR3 comprises 16 residues. Germline V gene sequence: CDR1 LGHDT, CDR2 YNNKEL (reference sequence). The V segment lost 6 bases and the J segment 3 bases; nucleotides outside the gene matches: 12. The CDR3 region is CASSQNLAGPHYEQYF. Here the CDR3 DNA reads TGTGCCAGCAGTCAGAATCTAGCGGGGCCGCACTACGAGCAGTACTTC.

This rearrangement joins TRBV19 to TRBJ1-1, with TRBD1 as a possible D gene (5 bases). The length of the CDR3 is 15 residues. V was cut by 0 bases and J by 1 base, with 9 bases left in between. Germline values: CDR1 LNHDA, CDR2 SQIVND (reference sequence). The CDR3, as DNA: TGTGCCAGTAGTATAGAACCGGGGGGGAACACTGAAGCTTTCTTT. It is translated as CASSIEPGGNTEAFF.